This T cell receptor beta chain is drawn from a study of shared clonotypes between healthy human individuals. As for the study in general: CD8 memory received one plate per donor, CD8 naive two, CD4 memory three and CD4 naive three. General study findings and limits: Compared with memory subsets, naive subsets generally had larger estimated richness. Donor clonotype sharing was expected to depend on sequencing depth.

About this clone itself: Antigen unknown.

CD45RO-negative cells were positively selected for CCR7, leaving out terminally differentiated effector memory CD45RA+ cells. The repertoire was sequenced with immunoSEQ multiplex PCR; TCRdb's copy has only in-frame clones and lacks some. The table shows fewer than 800,000 clones, with around 90% occurring only once. The CDR3 length is 14 residues. The ends were cut back, 5 bases at V and 7 bases at J, with 18 bases in the middle. Germline V gene data show CDR1 as SEHNR and CDR2 as FQNEAQ (reference sequence). Sequencing input: naive CD8+ T cells sorted from blood. The chain employs TRBV7-9 and TRBJ2-7; D not certain. The source is a young man in good health. The CDR3 protein is CASSPIAPGREQYF. CDR3 nucleotides: TGTGCCAGCAGCCCCATAGCCCCCGGAAGGGAGCAGTACTTC.